This TCR beta chain was identified during a study of a mutant IDH1 vaccine in newly diagnosed glioma. Study overall: Treated patients were roughly 62% male, around 38% female, mean age around 40 years. Findings and caveats of the study: Pseudoprogression appears to have had no connection to changes in top peripheral T cell clonotypes. It was 80% to 95% of patients that developed vaccine-induced immune responses.

This CDR3 contains 13 residues. V shed 5 bases and J shed 10 bases, with 15 bases lying between them. The V gene's germline CDR1 is SGHTA and CDR2 FQGTGA. Described time point: baseline, week 1 (first vaccination visit). Specified treatment: pre-vaccination baseline after standard-of-care therapy. Astrocytomas that were new, WHO grade 3 or 4, IDH1-mutant and ATRX-lost were present in the donors. Here immunoSEQ multiplex PCR was the method, and the copy in TCRdb shows in-frame clones only, minus some. Of some 87,000 clones in the sample, about four fifths were seen once. Worth noting for this clone: Its antigen remains unidentified.

The specimen was PBMCs, collected from a glioma patient treated with radiotherapy, temozolomide or both. The TCR comes from a man aged 35-49 years with glioma. This chain links TRBV7-3 with TRBJ2-1; D not certain. The DNA of the CDR3 is TGTGCCAGCAGCAGCCGACCGCACCTCGAGCAGTTCTTC. Protein sequence: CASSSRPHLEQFF.